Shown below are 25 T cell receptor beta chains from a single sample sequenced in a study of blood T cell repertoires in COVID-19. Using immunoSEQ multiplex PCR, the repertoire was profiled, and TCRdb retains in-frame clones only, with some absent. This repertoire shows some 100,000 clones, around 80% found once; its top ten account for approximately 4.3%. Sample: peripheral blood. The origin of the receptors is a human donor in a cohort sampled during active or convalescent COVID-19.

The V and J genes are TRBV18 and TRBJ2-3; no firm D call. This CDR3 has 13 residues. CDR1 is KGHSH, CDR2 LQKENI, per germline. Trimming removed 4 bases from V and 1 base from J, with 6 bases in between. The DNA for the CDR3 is TGTGCCAGCTCACTCTCGGGCACAGATACGCAGTATTTT. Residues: CASSLSGTDTQYF.

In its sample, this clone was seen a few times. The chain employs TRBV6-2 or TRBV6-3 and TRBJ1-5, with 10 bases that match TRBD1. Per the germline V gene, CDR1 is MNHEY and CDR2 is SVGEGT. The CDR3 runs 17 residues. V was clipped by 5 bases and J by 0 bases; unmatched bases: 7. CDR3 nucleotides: TGTGCCAGCAGTAGACGGACAGGGGGTTATAGCAATCAGCCCCAGCATTTT. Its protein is CASSRRTGGYSNQPQHF.

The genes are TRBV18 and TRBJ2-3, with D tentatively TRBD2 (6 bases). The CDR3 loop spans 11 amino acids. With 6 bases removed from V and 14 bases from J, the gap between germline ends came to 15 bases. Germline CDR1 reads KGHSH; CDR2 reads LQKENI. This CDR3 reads CASSREQARYF. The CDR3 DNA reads TGTGCCAGCTCCCGGGAGCAGGCTCGGTATTTT. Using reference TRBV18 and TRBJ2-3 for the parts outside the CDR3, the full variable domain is NAGVMQNPRHLVRRRGQEARLRCSPMKGHSHVYWYRQLPEEGLKFMVYLQKENIIDESGMPKERFSAEFPKEGPSILRIQQVVRGDSAAYFCASSREQARYFGPGTRLTVL.

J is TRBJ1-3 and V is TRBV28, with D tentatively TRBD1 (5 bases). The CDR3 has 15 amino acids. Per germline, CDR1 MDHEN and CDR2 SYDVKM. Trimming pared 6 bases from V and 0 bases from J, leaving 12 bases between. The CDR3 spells CASSNPTGSGNTIYF. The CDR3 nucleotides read TGTGCCAGCAGCAACCCAACAGGCTCTGGAAACACCATATATTTT. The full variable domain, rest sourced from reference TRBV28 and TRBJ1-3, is DVKVTQSSRYLVKRTGEKVFLECVQDMDHENMFWYRQDPGLGLRLIYFSYDVKMKEKGDIPEGYSVSREKKERFSLILESASTNQTSMYLCASSNPTGSGNTIYFGEGSWLTVV.

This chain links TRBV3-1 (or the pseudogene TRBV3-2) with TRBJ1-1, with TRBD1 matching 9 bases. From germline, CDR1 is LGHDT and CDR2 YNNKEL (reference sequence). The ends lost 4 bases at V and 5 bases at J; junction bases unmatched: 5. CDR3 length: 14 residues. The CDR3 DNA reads TGTGCCAGCAGCCGGAACAGGGGGCTGACTGAAGCTTTCTTT. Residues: CASSRNRGLTEAFF.

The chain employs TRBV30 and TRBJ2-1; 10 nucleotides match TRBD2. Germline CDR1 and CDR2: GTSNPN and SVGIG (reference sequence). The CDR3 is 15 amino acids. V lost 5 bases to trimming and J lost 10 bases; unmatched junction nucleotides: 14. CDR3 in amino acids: CAWDTLSGRAREQFF. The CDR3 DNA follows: TGTGCCTGGGACACCCTGAGCGGGAGGGCAAGGGAGCAGTTCTTC.

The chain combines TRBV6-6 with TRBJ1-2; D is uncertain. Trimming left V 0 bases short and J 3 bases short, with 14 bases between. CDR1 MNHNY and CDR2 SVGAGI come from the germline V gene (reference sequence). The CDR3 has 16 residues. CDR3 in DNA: TGTGCCAGCAGTTACTCGACCGACCCCCGGGACTATGGCTACACCTTC. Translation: CASSYSTDPRDYGYTF.

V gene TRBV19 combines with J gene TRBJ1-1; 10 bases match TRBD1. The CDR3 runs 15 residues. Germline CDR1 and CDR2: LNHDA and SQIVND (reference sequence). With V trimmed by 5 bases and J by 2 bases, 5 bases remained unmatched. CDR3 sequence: CASSPRTGGNTEAFF. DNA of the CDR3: TGTGCCAGTAGTCCCCGGACAGGGGGAAACACTGAAGCTTTCTTT.

The CDR3 protein is CASSPGQGRSKNIQYF. The CDR3 DNA is TGTGCCAGCAGTCCCGGACAGGGGAGGTCCAAAAACATTCAGTACTTC. This rearrangement joins TRBV27 to TRBJ2-4, with TRBD1 matching over 9 bases. The CDR3 runs to 16 residues. V shed 5 bases, J shed 2 bases, and the junction held 7 bases outside the gene matches. CDR1 is MNHEY, CDR2 SMNVEV, per germline (reference sequence).

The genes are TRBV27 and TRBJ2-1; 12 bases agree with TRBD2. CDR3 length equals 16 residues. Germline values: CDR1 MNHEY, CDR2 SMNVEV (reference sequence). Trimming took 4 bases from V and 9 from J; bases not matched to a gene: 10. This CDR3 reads CASSSSRLAGAGEQFF. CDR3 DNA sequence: TGTGCCAGCAGTTCCTCGAGACTAGCGGGGGCGGGTGAGCAGTTCTTC.

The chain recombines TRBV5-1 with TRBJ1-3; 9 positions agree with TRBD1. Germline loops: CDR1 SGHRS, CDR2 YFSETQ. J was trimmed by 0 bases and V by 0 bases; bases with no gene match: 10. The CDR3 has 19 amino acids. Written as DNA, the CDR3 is TGCGCCAGCAGCTTGGGTTATGGGACAGGGAGTAGCTCTGGAAACACCATATATTTT. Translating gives CASSLGYGTGSSSGNTIYF.

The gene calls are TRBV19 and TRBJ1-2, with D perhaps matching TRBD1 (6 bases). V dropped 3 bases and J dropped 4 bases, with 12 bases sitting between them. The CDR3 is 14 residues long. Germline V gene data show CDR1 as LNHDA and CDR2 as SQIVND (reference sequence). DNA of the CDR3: TGTGCCAGTAGTATTGGCAGGGGCTCCTATGGCTACACCTTC. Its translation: CASSIGRGSYGYTF. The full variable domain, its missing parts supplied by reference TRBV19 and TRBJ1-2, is DGGITQSPKYLFRKEGQNVTLSCEQNLNHDAMYWYRQDPGQGLRLIYYSQIVNDFQKGDIAEGYSVSREKKESFPLTVTSAQKNPTAFYLCASSIGRGSYGYTFGSGTRLTVV.

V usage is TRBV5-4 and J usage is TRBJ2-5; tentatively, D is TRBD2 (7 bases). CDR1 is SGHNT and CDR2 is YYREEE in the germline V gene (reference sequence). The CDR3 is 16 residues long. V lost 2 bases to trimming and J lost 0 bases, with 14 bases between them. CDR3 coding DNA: TGTGCCAGCAGCTTCGGGGGGCCCCGGTACCAAGAGACCCAGTACTTC. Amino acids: CASSFGGPRYQETQYF.

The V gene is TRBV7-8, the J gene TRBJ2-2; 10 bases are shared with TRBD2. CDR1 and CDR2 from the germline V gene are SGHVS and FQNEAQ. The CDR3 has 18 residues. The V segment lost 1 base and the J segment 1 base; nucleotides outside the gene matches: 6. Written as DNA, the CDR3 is TGTGCCAGCAGCTTAGTGCTAGCGGGAGTTAGGAACACCGGGGAGCTGTTTTTT. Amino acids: CASSLVLAGVRNTGELFF. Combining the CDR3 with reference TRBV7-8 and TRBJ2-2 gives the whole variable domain GAGVSQSPRYKVAKRGQDVALRCDPISGHVSLFWYQQALGQGPEFLTYFQNEAQLDKSGLPSDRFFAERPEGSVSTLKIQRTQQEDSAVYLCASSLVLAGVRNTGELFFGEGSRLTVL.

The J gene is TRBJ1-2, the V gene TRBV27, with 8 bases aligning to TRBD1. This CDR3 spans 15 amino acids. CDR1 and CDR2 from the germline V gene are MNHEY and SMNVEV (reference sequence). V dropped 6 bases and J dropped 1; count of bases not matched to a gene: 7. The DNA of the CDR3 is TGTGCCAGCAGAAAACAACAGGGGGTTAACTATGGCTACACCTTC. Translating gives CASRKQQGVNYGYTF.

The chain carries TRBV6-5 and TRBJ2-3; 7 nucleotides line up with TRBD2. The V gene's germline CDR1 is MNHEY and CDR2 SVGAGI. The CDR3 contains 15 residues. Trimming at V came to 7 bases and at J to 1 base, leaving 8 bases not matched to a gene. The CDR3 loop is CASTREAGGTDTQYF. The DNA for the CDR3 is TGTGCCAGCACCAGAGAGGCGGGAGGCACAGATACGCAGTATTTT.

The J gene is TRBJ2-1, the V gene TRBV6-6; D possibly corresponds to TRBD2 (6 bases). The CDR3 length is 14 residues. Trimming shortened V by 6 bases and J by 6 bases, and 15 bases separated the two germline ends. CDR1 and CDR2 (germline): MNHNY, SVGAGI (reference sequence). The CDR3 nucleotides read TGTGCCAGCAGCCATCGCGGAGCGGGCAATGAGCAGTTCTTC. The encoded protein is CASSHRGAGNEQFF.

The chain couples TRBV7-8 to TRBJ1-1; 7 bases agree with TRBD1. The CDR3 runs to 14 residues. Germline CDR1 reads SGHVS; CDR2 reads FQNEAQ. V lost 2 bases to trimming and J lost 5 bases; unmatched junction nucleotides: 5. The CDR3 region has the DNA TGTGCCAGCAGCTTAACAGGGGTTTTAACTGAAGCTTTCTTT. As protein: CASSLTGVLTEAFF.

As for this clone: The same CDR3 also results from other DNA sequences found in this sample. CDR3 sequence reads: CASSPPGRLGEQYF. In DNA form, the CDR3 reads TGTGCCAGTAGTCCTCCAGGGAGGTTGGGTGAGCAGTACTTC. The V call is TRBV19, the J call TRBJ2-7; D perhaps matches TRBD2 (6 bases). The CDR3 spans 14 residues. V was cut by 5 bases and J by 7 bases, with 18 bases left in between. Germline V CDR1 and CDR2: LNHDA, SQIVND (reference sequence).

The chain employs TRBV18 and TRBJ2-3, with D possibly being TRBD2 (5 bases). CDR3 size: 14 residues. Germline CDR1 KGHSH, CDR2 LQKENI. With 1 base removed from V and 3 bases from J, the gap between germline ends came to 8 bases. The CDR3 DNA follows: TGTGCCAGCTCACCACGGGAGAGAACAGATACGCAGTATTTT. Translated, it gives CASSPRERTDTQYF.

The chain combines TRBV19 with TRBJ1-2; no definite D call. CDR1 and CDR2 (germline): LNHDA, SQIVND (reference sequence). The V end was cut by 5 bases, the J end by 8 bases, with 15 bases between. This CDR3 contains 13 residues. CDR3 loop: CASSVSLEGGYTF. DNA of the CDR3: TGTGCCAGTAGTGTCTCCCTTGAGGGCGGCTACACCTTC.

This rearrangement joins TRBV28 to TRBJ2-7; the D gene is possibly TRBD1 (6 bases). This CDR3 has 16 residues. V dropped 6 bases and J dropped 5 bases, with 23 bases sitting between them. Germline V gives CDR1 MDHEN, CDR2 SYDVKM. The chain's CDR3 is CASSRSYRGTPHEQYF. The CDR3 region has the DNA TGTGCCAGCAGCCGAAGCTACAGAGGGACACCACACGAGCAGTACTTC.

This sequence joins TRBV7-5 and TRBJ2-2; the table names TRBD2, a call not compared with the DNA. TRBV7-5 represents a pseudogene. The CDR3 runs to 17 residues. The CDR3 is CARSLGHSGAPTGELFF. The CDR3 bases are TGTGCCAGAAGCTTAGGACATAGCGGGGCACCAACCGGGGAGCTGTTTTTT.

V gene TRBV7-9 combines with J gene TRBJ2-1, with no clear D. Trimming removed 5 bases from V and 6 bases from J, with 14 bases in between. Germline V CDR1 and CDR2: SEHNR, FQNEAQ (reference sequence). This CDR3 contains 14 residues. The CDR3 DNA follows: TGTGCCAGCAGCCCGGATCCCGCGGCCAATGAGCAGTTCTTC. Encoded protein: CASSPDPAANEQFF.

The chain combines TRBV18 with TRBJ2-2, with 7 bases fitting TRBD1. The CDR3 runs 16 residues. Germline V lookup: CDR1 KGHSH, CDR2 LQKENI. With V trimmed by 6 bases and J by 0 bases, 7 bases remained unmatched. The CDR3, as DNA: TGTGCCAGCTCGTATCAAGGGGGCTCGAACACCGGGGAGCTGTTTTTT. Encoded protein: CASSYQGGSNTGELFF. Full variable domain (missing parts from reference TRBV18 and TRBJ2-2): NAGVMQNPRHLVRRRGQEARLRCSPMKGHSHVYWYRQLPEEGLKFMVYLQKENIIDESGMPKERFSAEFPKEGPSILRIQQVVRGDSAAYFCASSYQGGSNTGELFFGEGSRLTVL.